A single sample is the source of the 5 T cell receptor beta chains below, sequenced in a study of blood T cell repertoires in COVID-19. Data came from immunoSEQ multiplex PCR; TCRdb stores just in-frame clones and leaves some out. The table lists tens of thousands of clones, 79% of them singletons. Material for sequencing was peripheral blood. All receptors come from a woman aged 80 or older with active or convalescent COVID-19.

The chain uses TRBV11-2 and TRBJ1-3; D not certain. V gave up 4 bases and J gave up 2 bases, with 15 bases separating them. This CDR3 spans 16 amino acids. Per the germline V gene, CDR1 is SGHAT and CDR2 is FQNNGV. CDR3 amino acids: CASSSQPGNTGNTIYF. The CDR3 DNA reads TGTGCCAGCAGCTCCCAACCCGGGAATACTGGAAACACCATATATTTT.

This clone was counted a few times. The chain combines TRBV5-4 with TRBJ2-1, with TRBD1 identical over 9 bases. Germline lookup yields CDR1 SGHNT and CDR2 YYREEE (reference sequence). J gave up 5 bases and V 2 bases, and 5 bases lay outside the gene matches. The CDR3 runs 15 residues. The DNA for the CDR3 is TGTGCCAGCAGCTTAAAGGACAGGGGAGACAATGAGCAGTTCTTC. Translated: CASSLKDRGDNEQFF.

The chain is built from TRBV6-5 and TRBJ1-2; 7 nucleotides align to TRBD1. CDR1 is MNHEY and CDR2 is SVGAGI in the germline V gene. Trimming at V came to 4 bases and at J to 6 bases, leaving 5 bases not matched to a gene. The CDR3 is 13 amino acids. This CDR3 reads CASSSRQGNGYTF. CDR3 DNA sequence: TGTGCCAGCAGTTCAAGACAGGGAAATGGCTACACCTTC.

The rearrangement joins TRBV10-2 to TRBJ2-3; D might be TRBD2 (6 bases). The CDR3 length is 14 residues. Germline values: CDR1 WSHSY, CDR2 SAAADI. With 7 bases removed from V and 1 base from J, the gap between germline ends came to 12 bases. The CDR3 loop is CASTSTGGTDTQYF. Here the CDR3 DNA reads TGCGCCAGCACCTCGACGGGGGGCACAGATACGCAGTATTTT.

The V call is TRBV19, the J call TRBJ2-3; 7 bases line up with TRBD2. This CDR3 region has 14 residues. Germline values: CDR1 LNHDA, CDR2 SQIVND (reference sequence). V was pared by 4 bases and J by 5 bases, with 6 bases of the junction left unmatched. CDR3 DNA sequence: TGTGCCAGTAGTACAAGCGGGAATGGAGATACGCAGTATTTT. Translated, it gives CASSTSGNGDTQYF.